There are many counts of the clone carrying this T cell receptor beta chain. The target antigen is unknown. The source of the sample is a study of breast tumors, draining lymph nodes, adjacent tissues. General study results and limits: Findings are consistent with lymph node origin and intratumoral expansion of most tumor T cells. Tumor T cell lymph node origin was a supported hypothesis, not proven. Luminal-like breast cancer showed significantly greater tumor-nontumor repertoire similarity than basal-like breast cancer did.

Breast cancer patients provided tissue from their axillary draining lymph nodes. The CDR3 spans 18 residues. The ends lost 2 bases at V and 1 base at J; junction bases unmatched: 9. The germline V gene encodes CDR1 SGHAT and CDR2 FQNNGV. A single record per CDR3 protein comes from TCRdb applying MiXCR to the multiplex PCR reads. The sample lists roughly 260,000 distinct CDR3 sequences; around 31% were seen once. What was sequenced was axillary lymph node tissue. The clonotype was recovered from a female donor with breast cancer. Some clones in this sample may be carry-over from other donors' samples. The V gene is TRBV11-2, the J gene TRBJ2-5; 11 bases are shared with TRBD2. CDR3 amino acids: CASSLRLAGSPAQETQYF. The CDR3 DNA is TGTGCCAGCAGCTTAAGACTAGCGGGATCCCCGGCCCAAGAGACCCAGTACTTC.